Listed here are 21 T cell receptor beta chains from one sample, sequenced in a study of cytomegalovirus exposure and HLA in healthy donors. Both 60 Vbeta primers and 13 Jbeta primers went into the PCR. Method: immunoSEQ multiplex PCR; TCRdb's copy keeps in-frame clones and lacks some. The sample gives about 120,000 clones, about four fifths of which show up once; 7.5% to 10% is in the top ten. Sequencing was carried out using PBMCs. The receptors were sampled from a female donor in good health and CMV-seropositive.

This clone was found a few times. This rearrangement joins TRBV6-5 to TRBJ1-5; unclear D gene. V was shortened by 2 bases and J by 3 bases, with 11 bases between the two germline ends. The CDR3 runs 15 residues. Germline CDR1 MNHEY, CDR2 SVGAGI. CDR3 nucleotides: TGTGCCAGCAGTTACACGAGGCACCACAATCAGCCCCAGCATTTT. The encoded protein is CASSYTRHHNQPQHF.

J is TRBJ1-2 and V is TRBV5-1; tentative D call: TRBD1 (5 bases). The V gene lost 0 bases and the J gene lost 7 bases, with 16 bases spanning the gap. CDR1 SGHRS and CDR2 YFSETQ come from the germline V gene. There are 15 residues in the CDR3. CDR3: CASSLESRLQGGYTF. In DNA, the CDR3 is TGCGCCAGCAGCTTGGAAAGCAGGCTCCAGGGTGGCTACACCTTC.

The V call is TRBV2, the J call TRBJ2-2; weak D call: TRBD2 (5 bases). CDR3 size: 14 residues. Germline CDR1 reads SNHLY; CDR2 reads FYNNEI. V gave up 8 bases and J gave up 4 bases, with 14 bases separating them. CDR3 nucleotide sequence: TGTGCCAGCGAGGGTGTCTCGTCCACCGGGGAGCTGTTTTTT. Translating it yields CASEGVSSTGELFF.

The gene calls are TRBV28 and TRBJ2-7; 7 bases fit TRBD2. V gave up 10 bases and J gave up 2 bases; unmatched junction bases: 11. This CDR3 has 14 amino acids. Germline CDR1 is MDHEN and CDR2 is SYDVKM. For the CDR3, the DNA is TGTGCCACCTCCGGGACTACCATTCCCTACGAGCAGTACTTC. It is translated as CATSGTTIPYEQYF.

CDR3 in amino acids: CASSPGQVVSPLHF. In DNA, the CDR3 is TGTGCCAGTTCCCCGGGACAGGTAGTATCACCCCTCCACTTT. The J gene is TRBJ1-6, the V gene TRBV19; TRBD1 matches 8 bases. Germline loops: CDR1 LNHDA, CDR2 SQIVND (reference sequence). V lost 8 bases and J lost 10; bases outside the gene matches: 10. This CDR3 comprises 14 residues.

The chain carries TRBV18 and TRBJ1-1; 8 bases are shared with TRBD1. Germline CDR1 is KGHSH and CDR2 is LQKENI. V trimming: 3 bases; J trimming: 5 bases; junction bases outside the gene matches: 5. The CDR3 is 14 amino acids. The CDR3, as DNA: TGTGCCAGCTCACCCGGACAGGGCGTGACTGAAGCTTTCTTT. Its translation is CASSPGQGVTEAFF.

CDR3 nucleotide sequence: TGTGCCAGTAGTACCGCCGGGACAGGGCGAGGGAGTGGCTACACCTTC. This gives the protein CASSTAGTGRGSGYTF. This rearrangement joins TRBV19 to TRBJ1-2; 9 bases agree with TRBD1. The V segment lost 4 bases and the J segment 7 bases; nucleotides outside the gene matches: 13. The CDR3 spans 16 residues. The germline V gene encodes CDR1 LNHDA and CDR2 SQIVND (reference sequence).

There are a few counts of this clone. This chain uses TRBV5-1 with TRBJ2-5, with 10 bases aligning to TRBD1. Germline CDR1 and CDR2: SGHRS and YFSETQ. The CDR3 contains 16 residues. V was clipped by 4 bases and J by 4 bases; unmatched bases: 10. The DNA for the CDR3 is TGCGCCAGCAGCCCAAGGCGGGACAGGGGAAGAGAGACCCAGTACTTC. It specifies CASSPRRDRGRETQYF.

CDR3 sequence reads: CASSEAGRGARDTQYF. Here the CDR3 DNA reads TGTGCCAGCAGTGAAGCAGGGCGGGGGGCAAGAGATACGCAGTATTTT. J is TRBJ2-3 and V is TRBV6-1; 8 bases fit TRBD2. CDR1 is MNHNS, CDR2 SASEGT, per germline. The CDR3 covers 16 residues. J was trimmed by 5 bases and V by 0 bases; bases with no gene match: 7.

CDR3 coding DNA: TGCAGAGTAGGGGGGGGCAATGGGAATGAGCAGTTCTTC. Translation: CRVGGGNGNEQFF. V usage is TRBV29-1 and J usage is TRBJ2-1; a weak D match, TRBD2 (7 bases). This CDR3 has 13 amino acids. CDR1 and CDR2 (germline): SQVTM, ANQGSEA.

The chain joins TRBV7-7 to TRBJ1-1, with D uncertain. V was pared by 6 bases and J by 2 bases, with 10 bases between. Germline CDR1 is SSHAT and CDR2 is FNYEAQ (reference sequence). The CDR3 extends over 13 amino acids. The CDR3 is CASRLFRNTEAFF. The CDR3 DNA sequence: TGTGCCAGCAGACTATTTCGTAACACTGAAGCTTTCTTT. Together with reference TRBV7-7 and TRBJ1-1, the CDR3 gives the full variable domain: GAGVSQSPRYKVTKRGQDVTLRCDPISSHATLYWYQQALGQGPEFLTYFNYEAQPDKSGLPSDRFSAERPEGSISTLTIQRTEQRDSAMYRCASRLFRNTEAFFGQGTRLTVV.

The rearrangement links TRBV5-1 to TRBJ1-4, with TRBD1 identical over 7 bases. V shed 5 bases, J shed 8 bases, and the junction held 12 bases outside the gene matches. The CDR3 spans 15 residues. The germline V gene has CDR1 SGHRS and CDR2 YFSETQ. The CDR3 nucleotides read TGCGCCAGCAGTCATCCGGGACAGTCAAAAGAAAAACTGTTTTTT. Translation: CASSHPGQSKEKLFF.

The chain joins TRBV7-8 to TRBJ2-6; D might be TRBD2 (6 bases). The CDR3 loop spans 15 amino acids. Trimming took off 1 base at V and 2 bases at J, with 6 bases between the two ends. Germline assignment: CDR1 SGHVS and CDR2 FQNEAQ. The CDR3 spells CASSLGGAGANVLTF. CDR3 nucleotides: TGTGCCAGCAGCTTAGGGGGGGCTGGGGCCAACGTCCTGACTTTC.

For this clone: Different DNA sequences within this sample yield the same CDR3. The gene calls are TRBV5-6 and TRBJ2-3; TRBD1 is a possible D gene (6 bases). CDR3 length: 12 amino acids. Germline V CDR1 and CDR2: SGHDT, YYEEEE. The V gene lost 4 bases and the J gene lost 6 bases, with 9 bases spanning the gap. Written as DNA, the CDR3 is TGTGCCAGCAGCAGGGGGACGGATACGCAGTATTTT. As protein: CASSRGTDTQYF.

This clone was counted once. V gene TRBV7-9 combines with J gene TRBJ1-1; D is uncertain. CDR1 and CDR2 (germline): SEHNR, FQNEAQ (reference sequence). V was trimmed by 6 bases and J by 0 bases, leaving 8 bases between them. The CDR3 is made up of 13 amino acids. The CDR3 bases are TGTGCCAGCAGATCTACAGTGAACACTGAAGCTTTCTTT. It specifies CASRSTVNTEAFF.

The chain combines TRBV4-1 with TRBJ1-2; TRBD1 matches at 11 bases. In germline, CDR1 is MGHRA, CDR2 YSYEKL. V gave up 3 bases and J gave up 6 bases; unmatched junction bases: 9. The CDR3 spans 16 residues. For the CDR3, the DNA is TGCGCCAGCAGCCAGGCCTACGGACAGGGGGCGAATGGCTACACCTTC. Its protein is CASSQAYGQGANGYTF.

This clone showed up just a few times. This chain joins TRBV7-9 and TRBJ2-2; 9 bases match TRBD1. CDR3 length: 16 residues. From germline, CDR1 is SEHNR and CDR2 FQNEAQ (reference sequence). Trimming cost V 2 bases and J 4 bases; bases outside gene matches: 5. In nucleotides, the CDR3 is TGTGCCAGCAGCTTATCCACAGGGGGCCGCACCGGGGAGCTGTTTTTT. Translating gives CASSLSTGGRTGELFF.

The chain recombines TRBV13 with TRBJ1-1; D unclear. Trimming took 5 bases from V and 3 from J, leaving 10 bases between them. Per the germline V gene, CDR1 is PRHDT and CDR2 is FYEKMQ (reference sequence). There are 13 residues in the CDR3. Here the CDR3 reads CASSPTVYTEAFF. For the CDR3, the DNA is TGTGCCAGCAGCCCCACAGTGTACACTGAAGCTTTCTTT.

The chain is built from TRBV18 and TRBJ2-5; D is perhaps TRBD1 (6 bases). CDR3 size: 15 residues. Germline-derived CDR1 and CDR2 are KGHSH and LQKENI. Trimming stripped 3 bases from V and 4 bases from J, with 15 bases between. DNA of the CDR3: TGTGCCAGCTCACCTATGCGTGTAGGGGGAGAGACCCAGTACTTC. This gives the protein CASSPMRVGGETQYF.

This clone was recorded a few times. CDR3 sequence: CASSPSTRDTQYF. CDR3 DNA sequence: TGTGCCAGCAGCCCGTCCACCAGGGATACGCAGTATTTT. V gene TRBV7-6 combines with J gene TRBJ2-3, with D uncertain. Trimming stripped 5 bases from V and 6 bases from J, with 12 bases between. Germline lookup yields CDR1 SGHVS and CDR2 FNYEAQ. The CDR3 consists of 13 residues.

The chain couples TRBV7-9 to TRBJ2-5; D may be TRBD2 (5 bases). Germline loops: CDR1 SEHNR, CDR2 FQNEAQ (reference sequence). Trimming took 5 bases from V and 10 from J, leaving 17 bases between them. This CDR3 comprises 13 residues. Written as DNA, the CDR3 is TGTGCCAGCAGCCCCGGACGGTCCGGAGGCCAGTACTTC. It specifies CASSPGRSGGQYF.